This entry features one T cell receptor beta chain sequence. What it binds is not known. This sample is part of a study of identical twins. With template switching, a universal primer site was added, and the cDNA carried unique molecular identifiers. TCRdb redid the calling of the 5' RACE reads with MiXCR, one entry per CDR3 protein. The sample lists 500,000 to 700,000 distinct CDR3 sequences, 7% to 7.5% seen once, with 1.6% in the top ten. Germline lookup yields CDR1 DFQATT and CDR2 SNEGSKA (reference sequence). Unmatched junction bases numbered 5, after V lost 5 bases and J lost 7 bases. There are 12 residues in the CDR3. Study outcomes and limitations: The analysis was cross-sectional rather than longitudinal within donors. Excess twin sharing in beta out-of-frame sequences was weaker.

This same sample was also taken into another study, of yellow fever vaccine responses in identical twins.

This clonotype was sampled from a woman between 18 and 29 years old in good health. The V and J genes are TRBV20-1 and TRBJ2-5, with 9 bases aligning to TRBD1. The sequenced sample was PBMCs. The CDR3 coding sequence is TGCAGTGCTGGGGGACAGGGCGGGACCCAGTACTTC. Translating gives CSAGGQGGTQYF.